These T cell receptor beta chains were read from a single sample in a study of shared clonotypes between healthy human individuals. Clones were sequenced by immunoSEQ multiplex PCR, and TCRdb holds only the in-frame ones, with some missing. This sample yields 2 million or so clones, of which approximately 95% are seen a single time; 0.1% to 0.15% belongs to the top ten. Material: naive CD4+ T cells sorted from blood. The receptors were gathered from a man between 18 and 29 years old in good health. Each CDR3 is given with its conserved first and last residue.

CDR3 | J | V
CASSLAGAVQETQYF | TRBJ2-5 | TRBV7-7
CAITRTENTEAFF | TRBJ1-1 | TRBV10-3
CASSQDRRAYEQYF | TRBJ2-7 | TRBV4-2
CASRAWTGNTGELFF | TRBJ2-2 | TRBV5-1
CASSNYRGNSPLHF | TRBJ1-6 | TRBV25-1
CASSDPIVGHEQYF | TRBJ2-7 | TRBV2
CASSLNGWSGLSTDTQYF | TRBJ2-3 | TRBV7-2
CASRATGVGNQPQHF | TRBJ1-5 | TRBV2
CASSVGSGLYGYTF | TRBJ1-2 | TRBV9
CASSRIAGENGELFF | TRBJ2-2 | TRBV5-1